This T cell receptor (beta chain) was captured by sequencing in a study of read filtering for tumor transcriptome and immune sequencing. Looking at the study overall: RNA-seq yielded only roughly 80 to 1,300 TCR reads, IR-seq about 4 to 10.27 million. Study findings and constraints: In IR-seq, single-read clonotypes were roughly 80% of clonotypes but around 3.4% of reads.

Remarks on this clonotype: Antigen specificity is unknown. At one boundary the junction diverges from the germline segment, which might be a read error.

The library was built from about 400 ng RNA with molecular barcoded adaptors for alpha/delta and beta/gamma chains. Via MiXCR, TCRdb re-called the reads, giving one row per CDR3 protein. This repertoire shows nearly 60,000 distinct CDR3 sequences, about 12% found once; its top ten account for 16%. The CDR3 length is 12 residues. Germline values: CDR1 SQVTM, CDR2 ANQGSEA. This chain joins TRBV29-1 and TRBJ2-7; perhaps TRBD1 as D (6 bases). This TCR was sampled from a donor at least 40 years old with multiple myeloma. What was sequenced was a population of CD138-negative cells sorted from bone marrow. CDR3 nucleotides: TGCAGCGTTGTGACAGGTTCCTTCGAGCAGTACTTC. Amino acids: CSVVTGSFEQYF.